One sample yielded the 9 T cell receptor beta chains listed below, sequenced in a study of control samples from healthy donors and cancer patients. Sequencing used immunoSEQ multiplex PCR; TCRdb keeps in-frame clones, though not all of them. The table has about 130,000 clones, less than 95% seen once. Material: blood. The receptor set was obtained from a man between 25 and 39 years old in good health.

The genes are TRBV3-1 (or the pseudogene TRBV3-2) and TRBJ2-1; TRBD1 is a possible D gene (6 bases). The ends were cut back, 4 bases at V and 6 bases at J, with 16 bases in the middle. Germline assignment: CDR1 LGHDT and CDR2 YNNKEL (reference sequence). The CDR3 runs 15 residues. CDR3: CASSPRGSSGNEQFF. The CDR3 DNA follows: TGTGCCAGCAGCCCGAGGGGGTCCTCCGGCAATGAGCAGTTCTTC.

V and J are TRBV12-5 and TRBJ1-2; tentatively, D is TRBD1 (5 bases). This CDR3 has 13 amino acids. V was clipped by 2 bases and J by 7 bases, with 11 bases between them. The germline V gene has CDR1 LGHNT and CDR2 FRNRAP. The CDR3 loop reads CASGLSVRGGYTF. In DNA, the CDR3 is TGTGCTAGTGGTTTGAGTGTAAGGGGTGGCTACACCTTC.

The chain links TRBV6-2 or TRBV6-3 to TRBJ1-2; D not certain. The CDR3 extends over 12 amino acids. V was trimmed by 5 bases and J by 4 bases, leaving 8 bases between them. Germline CDR1 MNHEY, CDR2 SVGEGT. CDR3 in amino acids: CASSDDRYGYTF. CDR3 bases: TGTGCCAGCAGTGACGACCGCTATGGCTACACCTTC.

J is TRBJ2-7 and V is TRBV7-9; D is unclear. Germline CDR1 is SEHNR and CDR2 is FQNEAQ (reference sequence). V lost 1 base, J lost 0 bases, and 4 bases lay in between. This CDR3 has 13 residues. CDR3 loop: CASSLDFSYEQYF. DNA of the CDR3: TGTGCCAGCAGCTTAGACTTCTCCTACGAGCAGTACTTC.

The V call is TRBV6-5, the J call TRBJ2-3; the D is unclear. Between the trimmed V and J ends, which lost 7 bases and 3 bases, there was a span of 8 bases. The CDR3 totals 12 residues. Germline V gene lookup returns CDR1 MNHEY and CDR2 SVGAGI. The CDR3 region has the DNA TGTGCCAGCACCTGGCGGACAGATACGCAGTATTTT. This translates into CASTWRTDTQYF.

This chain uses TRBV5-1 with TRBJ2-7; a possible D gene is TRBD1 (5 bases). CDR1 and CDR2 (germline): SGHRS, YFSETQ. The CDR3 has 15 amino acids. Trimming took 4 bases from V and 2 from J, leaving 16 bases between them. This CDR3 reads CASSTGRQGAYEQYF. The CDR3 region has the DNA TGCGCCAGCAGCACCGGCCGGCAGGGCGCCTACGAGCAGTACTTC.

In this sample, this clone turned up once. V usage is TRBV28 and J usage is TRBJ2-3; a weak D match, TRBD2 (5 bases). The V gene's germline CDR1 is MDHEN and CDR2 SYDVKM. The CDR3 has 15 residues. V shed 5 bases and J shed 1 base, with 13 bases lying between them. The CDR3 loop is CASSLGMRGTDTQYF. The CDR3 coding sequence is TGTGCCAGCAGTCTAGGGATGAGGGGCACAGATACGCAGTATTTT.

The V and J genes are TRBV10-3 and TRBJ2-7; TRBD1 matches 8 bases. This CDR3 spans 15 amino acids. Per germline, CDR1 ENHRY and CDR2 SYGVKD. V shed 5 bases and J 6 bases; nucleotides not matched to a gene: 12. The CDR3 region is CAISQPGQGGGEQYF. DNA for the CDR3: TGTGCCATCAGTCAACCCGGACAGGGCGGTGGCGAGCAGTACTTC.

V usage is TRBV3-1 (or the pseudogene TRBV3-2) and J usage is TRBJ1-1, with 7 bases matching TRBD1. The ends lost 1 base at V and 5 bases at J; junction bases unmatched: 10. There are 16 residues in the CDR3. From germline, CDR1 is LGHDT and CDR2 YNNKEL (reference sequence). In DNA form, the CDR3 reads TGTGCCAGCAGCCAAGGCCGACAGGGCGCCAGGACTGAAGCTTTCTTT. It encodes CASSQGRQGARTEAFF.